This T cell receptor (beta chain) was documented in a study of T cell repertoires in cytomegalovirus infection (dated by TCRdb to about 2019). As for the study more broadly: Donor HLA type was relevant to the analysis, as public TCR beta signatures indicated carriage of CMV infection together with the matching HLA type.

TCRdb records Illumina HiSeq 1500 as the sequencer. TCRdb took the public reads, trimmed them with fastp at Q25, ran MiXCR for clone calling and kept in-frame beta chains. CDR3 protein sequences are deduplicated, and each keeps its most common genes and DNA. This sample lists around 450,000 distinct CDR3 sequences; approximately 32% were detected once. The ten largest clones represent approximately 15% of the sample. The paper's findings and limits, for the study overall: In the ex vivo response, HLA-C-restricted CMV-specific TCR beta clonotypes were dominant, and in two of eight donors the single most frequent clonotype came from this HLA-C-restricted group. In both this cohort and an independent cohort of 350 or so donors, the cumulative frequency of public TCR beta family members distinguished carriers of CMV infection plus the relevant HLA type.

The sample holds a few counts of this clonotype. The clone's antigen remains unknown. Base qualities are missing; no much larger clone stands one base away. From its cysteine to its phenylalanine, the CDR3 spans 14 amino acids. The entry retains the CDR3 DNA only, 42 bases that are in frame from base 1. The V and J ends are trimmed by 6 bases and 4 bases, leaving 18 bases between them. The germline V gene (reference sequence) gives CDR1 as DFQATT and CDR2 as SNEGSKA. The sequenced sample consisted of PBMCs. The rearranged chain carries TRBV20-1 and TRBJ1-2; the D gene cannot be resolved reliably. The clonotype originates from a human donor in good health (CMV status not recorded). Some clones in this sample may be carry-over from other donors' samples. For the CDR3, the sequence is CSALETRDTYGYTF. The DNA sequence is TGCAGTGCGCTAGAGACTAGGGATACCTATGGCTACACCTTC.